The 4 T cell receptor beta chains in this list originate from one sample, sequenced in a study of blood T cell repertoires in COVID-19. TCRdb's table, derived via immunoSEQ multiplex PCR, lists solely in-frame clones and lacks some. The table has roughly 380,000 clones, 81% seen once. The specimen sequenced was peripheral blood. These receptor sequences come from a human donor with acute or convalescent COVID-19. The donor label of this sample is uncertain.

J is TRBJ2-3 and V is TRBV5-5; D unresolved. The CDR3 covers 14 residues. Germline V gene lookup returns CDR1 SGHKS and CDR2 YYEKEE (reference sequence). V gave up 6 bases and J gave up 6 bases, with 17 bases separating them. The CDR3: CASTPTPRSDTQYF. DNA for the CDR3: TGTGCCAGCACTCCTACCCCCCGTTCTGATACGCAGTATTTT.

V and J are TRBV14 and TRBJ2-7, with 8 nucleotides matching TRBD2. CDR1 and CDR2 from the germline V gene are SGHDN and FVKESK. The CDR3 consists of 14 residues. With V trimmed by 4 bases and J by 2 bases, 4 bases remained unmatched. CDR3 loop: CASSLGLGPYEQYF. DNA for the CDR3: TGTGCCAGCAGCCTGGGACTAGGACCCTACGAGCAGTACTTC.

This clone appeared once. V is TRBV2 and J is TRBJ1-5; D is possibly TRBD1 (6 bases). The CDR3 spans 15 residues. Germline assignment: CDR1 SNHLY and CDR2 FYNNEI. V was trimmed by 3 bases and J by 3 bases, leaving 12 bases between them. For the CDR3, the DNA is TGTGCCAGCAGTGAGACGGGGACAATCAATCAGCCCCAGCATTTT. Translation gives CASSETGTINQPQHF.

This clone showed up just a few times. The J gene is TRBJ2-2, the V gene TRBV24-1; TRBD2 matches 7 bases. The CDR3 length is 17 residues. After removal of 3 bases from V and 3 bases from J, the junction contained 9 bases not matched to a gene. Germline lookup yields CDR1 KGHDR and CDR2 SFDVKD. DNA for the CDR3: TGTGCCACCAGTGATGGGGAATCGGGGGGATACACCGGGGAGCTGTTTTTT. The encoded protein is CATSDGESGGYTGELFF.